Sequencing of this T cell receptor beta chain was carried out in a study of cytomegalovirus exposure and HLA in healthy donors. Study-wide points: Generally TCR sequences proved uncommon, though certain public TCRs appeared in numerous donors. Several of the most significant clusters appeared linked to common viral pathogens, based on a later analysis. Earlier findings revealed that most TCR beta V segments proved productive either about 87% or about 30% of the time.

The CDR3 is made up of 14 amino acids. Trimming cost V 5 bases and J 6 bases; bases outside gene matches: 4. CDR1 and CDR2 (germline): LNHDA, SQIVND (reference sequence). The PCR was carried out with 60 Vbeta primers and 13 Jbeta primers. Method: immunoSEQ multiplex PCR; TCRdb's copy keeps in-frame clones and lacks some. Of about 190,000 clones in the sample, around 83% were seen once. Concerning this clone itself: Its antigen remains unidentified.

The genes are TRBV19 and TRBJ2-2; 9 positions agree with TRBD1. The sequence derives from a woman aged 18 to 35 in good health and CMV-seronegative. The sequenced sample consisted of PBMCs. CDR3 sequence (DNA): TGTGCCAGTAGTTTGGACAGGGGACCCGGGGAGCTGTTTTTT. Translated, it gives CASSLDRGPGELFF.